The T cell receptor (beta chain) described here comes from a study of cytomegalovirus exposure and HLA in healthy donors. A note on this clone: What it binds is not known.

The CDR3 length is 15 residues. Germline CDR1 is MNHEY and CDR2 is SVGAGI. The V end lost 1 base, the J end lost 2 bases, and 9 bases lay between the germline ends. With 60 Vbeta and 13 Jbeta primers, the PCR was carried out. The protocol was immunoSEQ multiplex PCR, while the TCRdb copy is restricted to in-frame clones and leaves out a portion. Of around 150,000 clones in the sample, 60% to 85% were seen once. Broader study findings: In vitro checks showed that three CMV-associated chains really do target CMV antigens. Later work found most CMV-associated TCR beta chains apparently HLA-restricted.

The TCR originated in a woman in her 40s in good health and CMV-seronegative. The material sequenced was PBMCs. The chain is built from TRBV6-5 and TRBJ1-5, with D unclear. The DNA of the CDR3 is TGTGCCAGCAGTTACTATTCGGGAGGCAATCAGCCCCAGCATTTT. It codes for CASSYYSGGNQPQHF.